Included here is one TCR beta chain sequence, with context. The data were obtained in a study of T cells after somatic rescue of genetic block. Some clones are missing from TCRdb's copy, which holds only in-frame ones; the method was immunoSEQ multiplex PCR. The table records about 52,000 clones, 96% of them present only once. CDR1 is SEHNR, CDR2 FQNEAQ, per germline (reference sequence). V was pared by 1 base and J by 5 bases, with 3 bases between. The CDR3 contains 12 residues. The chain uses TRBV7-9 and TRBJ1-3; D is uncertain. The TCR originated in a child less than two years old. The sample taken for sequencing was peripheral blood mononuclear cells (PBMCs). CDR3 sequence reads: CASSLVRNTIYF. The DNA for the CDR3 is TGTGCCAGCAGCTTAGTGAGAAACACCATATATTTT.